This record looks at one T cell receptor beta chain sequence and its context. The antigen is unknown. Produced via immunoSEQ multiplex PCR; TCRdb's table is partial and in-frame only. The sample records 800,000 to 950,000 clones, 96% being singletons. The sample comes from a study of shared clonotypes between healthy human individuals. Regarding the study as a whole: The naive CD4 repertoires of a handful of donors were compared, and approximately 5% of clonotypes were shared.

CDR1 is SEHNR, CDR2 FQNEAQ, per germline (reference sequence). The CDR3 runs 16 residues. V shed 5 bases and J 2 bases; nucleotides not matched to a gene: 12. CD8 cells regarded as naive lacked CD45RO, were positively chosen for CCR7, and omitted terminally differentiated effector memory CD45RA+ cells. Study donors comprised healthy, HIV-negative adults devoid of recent acute infection or vaccination. This chain connects TRBV7-9 to TRBJ2-7; 7 nucleotides match TRBD1. The sample comprised naive CD8+ T cells sorted from blood. This sequence was found in a young man in good health. The CDR3 sequence: CASSTTGTATPYEQYF. The CDR3 nucleotides are TGTGCCAGCAGCACAACCGGGACAGCGACACCCTACGAGCAGTACTTC. The full variable domain, with the rest looked up from reference TRBV7-9 and TRBJ2-7, is DTGVSQNPRHKITKRGQNVTFRCDPISEHNRLYWYRQTLGQGPEFLTYFQNEAQLEKSRLLSDRFSAERPKGSFSTLEIQRTEQGDSAMYLCASSTTGTATPYEQYFGPGTRLTVT.